The 12 T cell receptor beta chains below come from one sample, sequenced in a study of control samples from healthy donors and cancer patients. Assay: immunoSEQ multiplex PCR; the TCRdb copy retains only in-frame clones and omits some. The sample has about 26,000 clones, 82% seen once. Sequenced input: PBMCs. These receptors were collected from a man aged 60 to 75 with colorectal cancer.

The V gene is TRBV7-9, the J gene TRBJ1-5, with TRBD1 as a possible D gene (5 bases). Trimming took 2 bases from V and 7 from J, leaving 9 bases between them. This CDR3 is built from 13 residues. Germline assignment: CDR1 SEHNR and CDR2 FQNEAQ (reference sequence). The CDR3 DNA sequence: TGTGCCAGCAGCTTAATGGGGCAACAGCCCCAGCATTTT. It translates to CASSLMGQQPQHF.

This clone was seen a few times. The chain combines TRBV3-1 (or the pseudogene TRBV3-2) with TRBJ2-7; TRBD1 is a possible D gene (6 bases). Germline V gene data show CDR1 as LGHDT and CDR2 as YNNKEL (reference sequence). The CDR3 consists of 13 residues. V was clipped by 5 bases and J by 3 bases, with 11 bases between them. The CDR3, as DNA: TGTGCCAGCAGCGATTGGACAGTCTACGAGCAGTACTTC. Its translation: CASSDWTVYEQYF.

This clone was observed a single time. The genes are TRBV6-5 and TRBJ2-3, with 12 bases that match TRBD2. Germline values: CDR1 MNHEY, CDR2 SVGAGI. The V gene end was trimmed by 4 bases and the J gene end by 0 bases; junction bases not matched to a gene: 2. CDR3 length: 16 amino acids. CDR3 protein: CASSWTSGVSTDTQYF. The DNA for the CDR3 is TGTGCCAGCAGTTGGACTAGCGGGGTGAGCACAGATACGCAGTATTTT.

The chain combines TRBV7-2 with TRBJ1-2; weak D call: TRBD1 (5 bases). Per the germline V gene, CDR1 is SGHTA and CDR2 is FQGNSA. V gave up 5 bases and J gave up 8 bases, with 15 bases separating them. The CDR3 sequence is 13 residues long. CDR3 loop: CASSPGPQGGYTF. The CDR3 DNA reads as TGTGCCAGCAGCCCGGGACCCCAGGGAGGCTACACCTTC.

The chain carries TRBV24-1 and TRBJ1-2, with D possibly TRBD1 on 6 matching bases. The germline gives CDR1 KGHDR, CDR2 SFDVKD. Between the trimmed V and J ends, which lost 4 bases and 7 bases, there was a span of 12 bases. The CDR3 consists of 13 residues. CDR3 DNA: TGTGCCACCAGTGACGTGGACAGCTCTGGCTACACCTTC. Amino acid sequence: CATSDVDSSGYTF.

The chain is built from TRBV5-4 and TRBJ2-1; D call uncertain. The germline V gene has CDR1 SGHNT and CDR2 YYREEE (reference sequence). The CDR3 is made up of 15 amino acids. V gave up 2 bases and J gave up 0 bases, with 9 bases separating them. DNA of the CDR3: TGTGCCAGCAGCTTAGGGCGGAGCTCCTACAATGAGCAGTTCTTC. Protein product: CASSLGRSSYNEQFF.

V is TRBV7-9 and J is TRBJ2-1, with D maybe TRBD1 (6 bases). The germline gives CDR1 SEHNR, CDR2 FQNEAQ (reference sequence). There are 18 residues in the CDR3. V was shortened by 5 bases and J by 2 bases, with 22 bases between the two germline ends. CDR3 loop: CASSARYSQGDTYNEQFF. CDR3 nucleotide sequence: TGTGCCAGCAGCGCGCGCTATTCACAGGGAGACACCTACAATGAGCAGTTCTTC.

The CDR3 loop is CASSDGQGNPPLHF. DNA for the CDR3: TGTGCCAGCAGTGACGGGCAGGGAAATCCACCCCTCCACTTT. The chain uses TRBV2 and TRBJ1-6, with D perhaps TRBD1 (5 bases). Germline values: CDR1 SNHLY, CDR2 FYNNEI. V shed 3 bases and J shed 11 bases, with 14 bases lying between them. This CDR3 contains 14 residues. Full variable domain (rest looked up from reference TRBV2 and TRBJ1-6): EPEVTQTPSHQVTQMGQEVILRCVPISNHLYFYWYRQILGQKVEFLVSFYNNEISEKSEIFDDQFSVERPDGSNFTLKIRSTKLEDSAMYFCASSDGQGNPPLHFGNGTRLTVT.

V is TRBV5-1 and J is TRBJ2-3; D not certain. V was clipped by 4 bases and J by 3 bases, with 12 bases between them. Germline values: CDR1 SGHRS, CDR2 YFSETQ. CDR3 length: 14 amino acids. Here the CDR3 DNA reads TGCGCCAGCAGCCCCACTTCACTAACAGATACGCAGTATTTT. Protein: CASSPTSLTDTQYF. Drawing the rest from reference TRBV5-1 and TRBJ2-3, the complete variable domain is KAGVTQTPRYLIKTRGQQVTLSCSPISGHRSVSWYQQTPGQGLQFLFEYFSETQRNKGNFPGRFSGRQFSNSRSEMNVSTLELGDSALYLCASSPTSLTDTQYFGPGTRLTVL.

The chain employs TRBV11-2 and TRBJ2-7; TRBD1 or TRBD2 may be the D gene (5 bases each). The V end lost 3 bases, the J end lost 4 bases, and 16 bases lay between the germline ends. Per germline, CDR1 SGHAT and CDR2 FQNNGV. This CDR3 is 15 amino acids long. The CDR3 spells CASSFVAGAAYEQYF. CDR3 nucleotide sequence: TGTGCCAGCAGCTTCGTGGCCGGGGCAGCGTACGAGCAGTACTTC. The entire variable domain, with the rest obtained from reference TRBV11-2 and TRBJ2-7, is as follows: EAGVAQSPRYKIIEKRQSVAFWCNPISGHATLYWYQQILGQGPKLLIQFQNNGVVDDSQLPKDRFSAERLKGVDSTLKIQPAKLEDSAVYLCASSFVAGAAYEQYFGPGTRLTVT.

The genes are TRBV6-1 and TRBJ2-6; a possible D gene is TRBD1 (5 bases). Germline values: CDR1 MNHNS, CDR2 SASEGT. This CDR3 is 16 amino acids long. The germline V and J ends were trimmed by 4 bases and 0 bases, with 10 bases remaining between them. The CDR3 DNA sequence: TGTGCCAGCAGTGGACAGATTCTCTCTGGGGCCAACGTCCTGACTTTC. It yields the protein CASSGQILSGANVLTF.

The rearrangement links TRBV7-9 to TRBJ2-3; perhaps TRBD2 as D (5 bases). Trimming took off 4 bases at V and 0 bases at J, with 8 bases between the two ends. The CDR3 runs 14 residues. Germline V CDR1 and CDR2: SEHNR, FQNEAQ (reference sequence). As DNA, the CDR3 is TGTGCCAGCAGCTCGGGATCTAGCACAGATACGCAGTATTTT. Its protein is CASSSGSSTDTQYF.